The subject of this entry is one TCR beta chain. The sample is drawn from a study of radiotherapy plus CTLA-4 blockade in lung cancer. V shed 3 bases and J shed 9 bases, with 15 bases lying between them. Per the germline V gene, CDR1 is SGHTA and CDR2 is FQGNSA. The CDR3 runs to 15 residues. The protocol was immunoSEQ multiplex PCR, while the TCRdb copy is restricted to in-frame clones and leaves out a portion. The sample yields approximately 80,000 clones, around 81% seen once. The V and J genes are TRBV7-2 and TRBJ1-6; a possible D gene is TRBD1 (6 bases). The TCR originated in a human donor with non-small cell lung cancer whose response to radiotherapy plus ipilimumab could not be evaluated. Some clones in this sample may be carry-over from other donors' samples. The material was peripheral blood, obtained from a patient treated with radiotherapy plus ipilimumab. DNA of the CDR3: TGTGCCAGCAGCTTTGTTTTGGGGGCGGGTTCACCCCTCCACTTT. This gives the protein CASSFVLGAGSPLHF.